This TCR beta chain comes out of a study of beta chain features in type 1 diabetes. V was clipped by 6 bases and J by 1 base; unmatched bases: 4. The CDR3 covers 15 residues. Germline-derived CDR1 and CDR2 are MGHDK and SYGVNS. Of the isolated RNA, all was reverse transcribed, and so the sequenced material was expressed TCRB transcripts. TCRdb's copy holds only in-frame clones and misses some; the assay was immunoSEQ multiplex PCR. The sample shows 600,000 to 650,000 clones, around 16% of them seen only once. The receptor comes from a man between 18 and 29 years old in good health. V gene TRBV25-1 combines with J gene TRBJ2-2; TRBD1 aligns across 8 bases. The source material was naive CD4+ T cells from blood. The CDR3 bases are TGTGCCAGCAGGCCAGGACAGGGGAACACCGGGGAGCTGTTTTTT. Encoded protein: CASRPGQGNTGELFF.